These 18 T cell receptor beta chains came from one sample sequenced in a study of cytomegalovirus exposure and HLA in healthy donors. The PCR was carried out with 60 Vbeta primers and 13 Jbeta primers. Method: immunoSEQ multiplex PCR; TCRdb's copy keeps in-frame clones and lacks some. Among roughly 130,000 clones, 55% to 75% were seen once, and the ten largest hold approximately 2.6%. The sequenced material came from PBMCs. The receptors were sampled from a human donor in good health.

This chain uses TRBV7-9 with TRBJ2-7; 10 nucleotides line up with TRBD1. Trimming at V came to 4 bases and at J to 2 bases, leaving 5 bases not matched to a gene. Germline V gene lookup returns CDR1 SEHNR and CDR2 FQNEAQ (reference sequence). The length of the CDR3 is 15 residues. CDR3 loop: CASSSSDRGAYEQYF. CDR3 DNA sequence: TGTGCCAGCAGCTCCTCGGACAGGGGGGCCTACGAGCAGTACTTC.

The J gene is TRBJ1-1, the V gene TRBV19; D gene uncertain. The CDR3 is 16 residues long. The V end lost 6 bases, the J end lost 1 base, and 18 bases lay between the germline ends. Looked up from germline, CDR1 is LNHDA and CDR2 is SQIVND (reference sequence). Here the CDR3 reads CASRDTESTWNTEAFF. Here the CDR3 DNA reads TGTGCCAGTAGAGACACAGAGTCCACCTGGAACACTGAAGCTTTCTTT.

The chain has TRBV27 and TRBJ2-3, with 8 bases lining up with TRBD1. The ends lost 3 bases at V and 2 bases at J; junction bases unmatched: 7. Germline V lookup: CDR1 MNHEY, CDR2 SMNVEV (reference sequence). The CDR3 loop spans 16 amino acids. The DNA for the CDR3 is TGTGCCAGCAGTTTTGCAGGCCAGGGGGCCACAGATACGCAGTATTTT. Its protein product is CASSFAGQGATDTQYF.

The V call is TRBV5-4, the J call TRBJ1-3; no firm D call. This CDR3 has 13 residues. V was cut by 0 bases and J by 4 bases, with 5 bases left in between. Germline loops: CDR1 SGHNT, CDR2 YYREEE (reference sequence). In nucleotides, the CDR3 is TGTGCCAGCAGCTTGGGAGGGGGAAACACCATATATTTT. Amino acids: CASSLGGGNTIYF.

In the case of this clone: A read error may account for a junction end that differs from germline. The chain recombines TRBV7-9 with TRBJ1-4; weak D call: TRBD1 (5 bases). The germline CDR1 and CDR2 sequences are SEHNR and FQNEAQ (reference sequence). CDR3 size: 15 residues. CDR3 protein: CSSSTLQARNEKLFF. The CDR3 DNA is TGTTCCAGCAGCACTTTACAGGCCCGGAATGAAAAACTGTTTTTT.

This clone turned up a few times. This chain connects TRBV9 to TRBJ2-7; 9 bases are shared with TRBD1. This CDR3 is built from 14 residues. The germline gives CDR1 SGDLS, CDR2 YYNGEE. J gave up 5 bases and V 4 bases, and 7 bases lay outside the gene matches. The CDR3 reads CASSPGDRENEQYF. As DNA, the CDR3 is TGTGCCAGCAGCCCCGGGGACAGGGAGAACGAGCAGTACTTC.

V and J are TRBV6-6 and TRBJ1-3; D not resolved. CDR1 is MNHNY and CDR2 is SVGAGI in the germline V gene (reference sequence). V lost 6 bases, J lost 2 bases, and 14 bases lay in between. The CDR3 consists of 15 residues. DNA of the CDR3: TGTGCCAGCAGCCCCCCGGGTGGTACTGGAAACACCATATATTTT. It specifies CASSPPGGTGNTIYF.

The chain employs TRBV27 and TRBJ1-2; TRBD1 aligns across 9 bases. This CDR3 comprises 14 residues. The germline gives CDR1 MNHEY, CDR2 SMNVEV (reference sequence). Unmatched junction bases numbered 5, after V lost 5 bases and J lost 4 bases. CDR3 in DNA: TGTGCCAGCAGTCCCGGGACAGGGTTCTATGGCTACACCTTC. Encoded protein: CASSPGTGFYGYTF.

The chain uses TRBV7-9 and TRBJ2-3; D gene unclear. Per the germline V gene, CDR1 is SEHNR and CDR2 is FQNEAQ (reference sequence). This CDR3 region has 15 residues. V shed 2 bases and J shed 2 bases, with 11 bases lying between them. The CDR3 DNA is TGTGCCAGCAGCTTATCGAAGAGCGACACAGATACGCAGTATTTT. Encoded protein: CASSLSKSDTDTQYF. Supplemented by reference TRBV7-9 and TRBJ2-3, the full variable domain reads DTGVSQNPRHKITKRGQNVTFRCDPISEHNRLYWYRQTLGQGPEFLTYFQNEAQLEKSRLLSDRFSAERPKGSFSTLEIQRTEQGDSAMYLCASSLSKSDTDTQYFGPGTRLTVL.

The CDR3 DNA is TGTGCCAGCAGAAAATACCAGGGGAATGTGAACACTGAAGCTTTCTTT. This encodes CASRKYQGNVNTEAFF. The J gene is TRBJ1-1, the V gene TRBV27; a weak D match, TRBD1 (6 bases). V lost 6 bases and J 0 bases, leaving 17 bases between the germline ends. This CDR3 region has 16 residues. The germline gives CDR1 MNHEY, CDR2 SMNVEV (reference sequence).

The chain recombines TRBV6-5 with TRBJ2-7; D might be TRBD1 (6 bases). V was shortened by 5 bases and J by 6 bases, with 11 bases between the two germline ends. Germline CDR1 is MNHEY and CDR2 is SVGAGI. This CDR3 is built from 12 residues. CDR3: CASSHRVSEQYF. In DNA form, the CDR3 reads TGTGCCAGCAGTCACAGGGTTTCCGAGCAGTACTTC.

This clone was observed a few times. The gene calls are TRBV9 and TRBJ2-3; 15 bases map to TRBD2. J gave up 3 bases and V 4 bases, and 9 bases lay outside the gene matches. Germline V gene data show CDR1 as SGDLS and CDR2 as YYNGEE. The CDR3 consists of 18 residues. CDR3 nucleotide sequence: TGTGCCAGCAGCCCCCCGGGACTAGCGGGGGGTATTACAGATACGCAGTATTTT. Protein sequence: CASSPPGLAGGITDTQYF.

The chain links TRBV29-1 to TRBJ1-2; the D is unclear. V lost 5 bases to trimming and J lost 3 bases, with 10 bases between them. There are 12 residues in the CDR3. Germline-derived CDR1 and CDR2 are SQVTM and ANQGSEA. The CDR3 sequence: CSVRTDYYGYTF. CDR3 coding DNA: TGCAGCGTTCGGACGGACTACTATGGCTACACCTTC.

The chain links TRBV9 to TRBJ2-7; the match to TRBD1 covers 10 bases. J was trimmed by 0 bases and V by 4 bases; bases with no gene match: 7. Looked up from germline, CDR1 is SGDLS and CDR2 is YYNGEE. This CDR3 comprises 16 residues. The CDR3 is CASSTGGTGDSYEQYF. In DNA form, the CDR3 reads TGTGCCAGCAGCACGGGTGGGACAGGGGACTCCTACGAGCAGTACTTC.

This clone was found a few times. The rearrangement joins TRBV6-4 to TRBJ2-3, with 8 bases matching TRBD2. The length of the CDR3 is 15 residues. J lost 1 base, V lost 2 bases, and 2 bases had no gene match. Looked up from germline, CDR1 is MRHNA and CDR2 is SNTAGT. CDR3 DNA sequence: TGTGCCAGCAGTGACAGTAGCGGGGGCACAGATACGCAGTATTTT. As protein: CASSDSSGGTDTQYF.

This chain links TRBV7-2 with TRBJ2-5; 7 bases agree with TRBD1. CDR3 length equals 16 residues. Trimming cost V 6 bases and J 1 base; bases outside gene matches: 11. CDR1 is SGHTA, CDR2 FQGNSA, per germline. This chain's CDR3 is CASRRQGGMVQETQYF. DNA of the CDR3: TGTGCCAGCAGGCGACAGGGTGGGATGGTCCAAGAGACCCAGTACTTC.

V is TRBV27 and J is TRBJ1-2; 9 positions agree with TRBD1. V lost 5 bases to trimming and J lost 3 bases; unmatched junction nucleotides: 4. The CDR3 has 14 residues. Germline loops: CDR1 MNHEY, CDR2 SMNVEV (reference sequence). The CDR3 coding sequence is TGTGCCAGCAGTCCAGACAGGGGGTACTATGGCTACACCTTC. Translating gives CASSPDRGYYGYTF.

V usage is TRBV11-1 and J usage is TRBJ2-5, with 12 bases aligning to TRBD1. The J call may be wrong; the DNA end is better matched by TRBJ2-7. The CDR3 is made up of 15 amino acids. Germline V gives CDR1 SGHAT, CDR2 FQDESV (reference sequence). CDR3 in amino acids: CASSPRDRGLFEQYF. The CDR3, as DNA: TGTGCCAGCAGCCCCCGGGACAGGGGGCTGTTCGAGCAGTACTTC.